The 2 T cell receptor beta chains below come from one sample, sequenced in a study of blood T cell repertoires in COVID-19. TCRdb's table, derived via immunoSEQ multiplex PCR, lists solely in-frame clones and lacks some. Counted here are roughly 120,000 clones, approximately 70% occurring once; the ten biggest clones make up roughly 0.86%. Input material: peripheral blood. Receptors were obtained from a human donor with acute or convalescent COVID-19. The donor label of this sample is uncertain.

This chain connects TRBV5-1 to TRBJ1-3; D is uncertain. This CDR3 comprises 16 residues. V lost 0 bases, J lost 0 bases, and 10 bases lay in between. CDR1 and CDR2 (germline): SGHRS, YFSETQ. CDR3 in DNA: TGCGCCAGCAGCTTGGCCCCGACTGCCTCTGGAAACACCATATATTTT. Its translation is CASSLAPTASGNTIYF.

This clone has more than one count but fewer than ten. V and J are TRBV5-1 and TRBJ1-1, with 8 bases that match TRBD1. The length of the CDR3 is 15 residues. The V gene end was trimmed by 2 bases and the J gene end by 2 bases; junction bases not matched to a gene: 5. Germline V gene data show CDR1 as SGHRS and CDR2 as YFSETQ. CDR3 in amino acids: CASSFPTGDNTEAFF. The DNA of the CDR3 is TGCGCCAGCAGCTTCCCGACAGGGGATAACACTGAAGCTTTCTTT.